This T cell receptor (beta chain) was captured in a study of blood T cell repertoires in COVID-19. For the study at large: Samples representing acute and convalescent COVID-19 were sourced from the United States, Italy and Spain. PBMCs, B-cell-depleted T cells, or T cells were the source of the cDNA or gDNA that made up the material.

J gave up 9 bases and V 1 base, and 3 bases lay outside the gene matches. Germline values: CDR1 MNHNS, CDR2 SASEGT. The CDR3 runs 14 residues. Recruits, aged about 18 to 95 years, lived in 20 to 30 US areas. Participants' reported clinical history set cohort assignment. Using immunoSEQ multiplex PCR, the repertoire was profiled, and TCRdb retains in-frame clones only, with some absent. This sample carries about 190,000 clones, roughly three quarters of them seen once, and the ten largest clones take around 16%. V gene TRBV6-1 combines with J gene TRBJ2-3, with 11 nucleotides matching TRBD2. The source of this sequence is a woman between 50 and 59 years old with acute COVID-19. The sample comprised PBMCs or T cells enriched from blood (not recorded which). The chain's CDR3 is CASSEDTSGGTQYF. In nucleotides, the CDR3 is TGTGCCAGCAGTGAAGATACTAGCGGGGGAACGCAGTATTTT.